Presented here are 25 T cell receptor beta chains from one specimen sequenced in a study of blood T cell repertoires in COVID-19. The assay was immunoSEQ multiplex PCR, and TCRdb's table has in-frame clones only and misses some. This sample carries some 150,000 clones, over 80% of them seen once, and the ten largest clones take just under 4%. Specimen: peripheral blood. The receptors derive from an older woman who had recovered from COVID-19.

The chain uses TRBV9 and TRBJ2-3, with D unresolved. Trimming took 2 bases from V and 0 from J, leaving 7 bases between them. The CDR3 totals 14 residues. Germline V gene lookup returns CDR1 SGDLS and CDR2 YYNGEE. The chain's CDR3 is CASSVGRSTDTQYF. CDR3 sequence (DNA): TGTGCCAGCAGCGTGGGCAGGAGCACAGATACGCAGTATTTT.

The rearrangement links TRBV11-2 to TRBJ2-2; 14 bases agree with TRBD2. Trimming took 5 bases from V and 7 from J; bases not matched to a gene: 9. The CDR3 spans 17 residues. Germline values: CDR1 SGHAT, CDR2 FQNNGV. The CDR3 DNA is TGTGCCAGCAGCCCATACGGGACTAGCGGGGGAATCGGGGAGCTGTTTTTT. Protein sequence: CASSPYGTSGGIGELFF.

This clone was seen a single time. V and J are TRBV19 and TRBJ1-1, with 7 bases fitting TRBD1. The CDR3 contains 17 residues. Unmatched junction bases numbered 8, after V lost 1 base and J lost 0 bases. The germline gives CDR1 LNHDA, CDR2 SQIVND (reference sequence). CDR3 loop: CASSIGTGDLMNTEAFF. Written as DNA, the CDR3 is TGTGCCAGTAGTATAGGGACAGGAGATCTAATGAACACTGAAGCTTTCTTT. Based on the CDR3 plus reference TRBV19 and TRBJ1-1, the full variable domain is DGGITQSPKYLFRKEGQNVTLSCEQNLNHDAMYWYRQDPGQGLRLIYYSQIVNDFQKGDIAEGYSVSREKKESFPLTVTSAQKNPTAFYLCASSIGTGDLMNTEAFFGQGTRLTVV.

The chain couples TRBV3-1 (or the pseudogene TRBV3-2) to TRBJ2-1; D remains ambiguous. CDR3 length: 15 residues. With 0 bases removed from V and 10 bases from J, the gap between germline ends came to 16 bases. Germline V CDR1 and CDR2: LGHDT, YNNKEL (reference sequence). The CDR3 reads CASSQDPLPSEEQFF. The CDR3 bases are TGTGCCAGCAGCCAAGACCCGCTCCCTTCGGAGGAGCAGTTCTTC.

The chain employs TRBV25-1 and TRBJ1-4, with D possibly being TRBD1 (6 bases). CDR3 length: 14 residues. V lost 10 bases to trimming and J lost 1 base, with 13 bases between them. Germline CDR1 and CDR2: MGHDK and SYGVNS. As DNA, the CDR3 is TGTGCCACCCAAGACAGGCAAACTAATGAAAAACTGTTTTTT. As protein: CATQDRQTNEKLFF.

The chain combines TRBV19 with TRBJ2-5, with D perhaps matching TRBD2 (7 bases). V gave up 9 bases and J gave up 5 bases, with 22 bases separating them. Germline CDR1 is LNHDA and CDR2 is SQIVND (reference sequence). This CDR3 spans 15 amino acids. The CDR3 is CASSTGGGPRETQYF. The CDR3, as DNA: TGTGCCAGCTCGACCGGCGGGGGCCCCCGGGAGACCCAGTACTTC.

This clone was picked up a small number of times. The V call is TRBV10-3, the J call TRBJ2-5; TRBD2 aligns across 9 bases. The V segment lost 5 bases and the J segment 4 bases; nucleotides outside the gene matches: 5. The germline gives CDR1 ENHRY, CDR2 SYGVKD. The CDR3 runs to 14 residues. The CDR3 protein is CAISRGGAAETQYF. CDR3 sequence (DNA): TGTGCCATCAGTCGCGGGGGGGCTGCAGAGACCCAGTACTTC.

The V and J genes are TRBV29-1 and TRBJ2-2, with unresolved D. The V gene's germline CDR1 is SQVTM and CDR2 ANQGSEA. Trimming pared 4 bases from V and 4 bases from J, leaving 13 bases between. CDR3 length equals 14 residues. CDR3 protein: CSVGSTSATGELFF. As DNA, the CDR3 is TGCAGCGTTGGGAGCACATCAGCCACCGGGGAGCTGTTTTTT.

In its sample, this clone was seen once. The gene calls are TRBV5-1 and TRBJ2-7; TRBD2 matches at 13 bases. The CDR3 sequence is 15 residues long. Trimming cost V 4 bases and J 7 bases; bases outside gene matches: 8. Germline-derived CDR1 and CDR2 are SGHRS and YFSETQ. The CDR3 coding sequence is TGCGCCAGCAGCGGCGGACTAGCGGGGGTTGGGGAGCAGTACTTC. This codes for CASSGGLAGVGEQYF.

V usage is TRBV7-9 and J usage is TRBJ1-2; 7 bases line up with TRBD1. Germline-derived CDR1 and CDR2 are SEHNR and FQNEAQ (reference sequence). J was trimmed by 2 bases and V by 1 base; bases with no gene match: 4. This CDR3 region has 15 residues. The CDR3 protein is CASSLGGGQNYGYTF. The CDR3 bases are TGTGCCAGCAGCTTAGGAGGGGGACAGAACTATGGCTACACCTTC.

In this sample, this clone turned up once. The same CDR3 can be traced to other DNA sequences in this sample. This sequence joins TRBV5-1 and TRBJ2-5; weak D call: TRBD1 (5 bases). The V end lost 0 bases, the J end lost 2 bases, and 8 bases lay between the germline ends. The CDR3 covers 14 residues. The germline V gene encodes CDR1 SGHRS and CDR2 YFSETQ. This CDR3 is CASSLEQGQETQYF. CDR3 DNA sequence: TGCGCCAGCAGCTTGGAGCAGGGACAAGAGACCCAGTACTTC.

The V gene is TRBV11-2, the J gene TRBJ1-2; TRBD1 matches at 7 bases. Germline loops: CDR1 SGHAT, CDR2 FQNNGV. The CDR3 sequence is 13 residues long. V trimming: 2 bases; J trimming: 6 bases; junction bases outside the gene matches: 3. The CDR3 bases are TGTGCCAGCAGCTTACAAGGGACAGATGGCTACACCTTC. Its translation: CASSLQGTDGYTF.

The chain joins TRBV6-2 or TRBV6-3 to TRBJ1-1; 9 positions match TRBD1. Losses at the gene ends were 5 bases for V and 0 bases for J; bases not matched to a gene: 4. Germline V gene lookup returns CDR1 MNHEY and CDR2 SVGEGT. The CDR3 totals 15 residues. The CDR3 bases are TGTGCCAGCAGTACACGACAGGGGGTGAACACTGAAGCTTTCTTT. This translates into CASSTRQGVNTEAFF.

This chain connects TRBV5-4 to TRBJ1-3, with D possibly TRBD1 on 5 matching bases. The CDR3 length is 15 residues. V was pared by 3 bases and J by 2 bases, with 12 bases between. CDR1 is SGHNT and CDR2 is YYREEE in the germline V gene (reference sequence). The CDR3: CASSSRALTGNTIYF. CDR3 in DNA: TGTGCCAGCAGCTCCAGGGCCTTGACTGGAAACACCATATATTTT.

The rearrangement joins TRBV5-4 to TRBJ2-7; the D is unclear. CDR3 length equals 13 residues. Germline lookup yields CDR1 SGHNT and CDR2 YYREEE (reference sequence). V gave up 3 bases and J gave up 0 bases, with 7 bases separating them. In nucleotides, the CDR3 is TGTGCCAGCAGCTCCCTAAGCTCCTACGAGCAGTACTTC. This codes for CASSSLSSYEQYF. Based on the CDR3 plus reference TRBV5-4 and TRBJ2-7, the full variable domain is ETGVTQSPTHLIKTRGQQVTLRCSSQSGHNTVSWYQQALGQGPQFIFQYYREEENGRGNFPPRFSGLQFPNYSSELNVNALELDDSALYLCASSSLSSYEQYFGPGTRLTVT.

CDR3 bases: TGTGCACCTAGAGGGAGGGCGGTGGGTGGCTACACCTTC. Its protein is CAPRGRAVGGYTF. The V call is TRBV25-1, the J call TRBJ1-2; D is unclear. This CDR3 comprises 13 residues. CDR1 and CDR2 from the germline V gene are MGHDK and SYGVNS.

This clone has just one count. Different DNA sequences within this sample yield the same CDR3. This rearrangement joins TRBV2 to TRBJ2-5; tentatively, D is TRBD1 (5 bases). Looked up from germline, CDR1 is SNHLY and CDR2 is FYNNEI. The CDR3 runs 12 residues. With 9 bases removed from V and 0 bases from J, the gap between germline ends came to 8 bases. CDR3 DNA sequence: TGTGCCAGTCGACAGTACCAAGAGACCCAGTACTTC. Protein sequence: CASRQYQETQYF. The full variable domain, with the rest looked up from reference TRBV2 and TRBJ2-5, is EPEVTQTPSHQVTQMGQEVILRCVPISNHLYFYWYRQILGQKVEFLVSFYNNEISEKSEIFDDQFSVERPDGSNFTLKIRSTKLEDSAMYFCASRQYQETQYFGPGTRLLVL.

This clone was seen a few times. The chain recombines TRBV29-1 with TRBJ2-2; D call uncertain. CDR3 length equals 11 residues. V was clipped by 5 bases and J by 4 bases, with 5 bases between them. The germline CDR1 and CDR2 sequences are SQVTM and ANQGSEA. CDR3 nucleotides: TGCAGCGTTACAGTCACCGGGGAGCTGTTTTTT. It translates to CSVTVTGELFF.

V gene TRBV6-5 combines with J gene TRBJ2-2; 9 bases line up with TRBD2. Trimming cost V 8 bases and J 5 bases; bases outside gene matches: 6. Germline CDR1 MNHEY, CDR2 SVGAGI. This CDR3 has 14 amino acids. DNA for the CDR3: TGTGCCAGCCGCGGACTAGCGCAAACCGGGGAGCTGTTTTTT. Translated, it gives CASRGLAQTGELFF.

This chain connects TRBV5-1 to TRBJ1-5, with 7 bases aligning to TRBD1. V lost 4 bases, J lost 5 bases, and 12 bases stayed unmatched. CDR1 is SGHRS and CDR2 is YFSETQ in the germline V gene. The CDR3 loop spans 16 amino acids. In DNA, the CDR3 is TGCGCCAGCAGCCCAGATGGACAGGCTTACGATCAGCCCCAGCATTTT. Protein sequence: CASSPDGQAYDQPQHF.

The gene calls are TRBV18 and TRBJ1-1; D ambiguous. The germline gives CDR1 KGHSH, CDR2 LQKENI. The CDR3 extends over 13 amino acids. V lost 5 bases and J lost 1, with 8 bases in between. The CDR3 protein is CASSGLENTEAFF. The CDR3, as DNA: TGTGCCAGCTCAGGACTAGAGAACACTGAAGCTTTCTTT.

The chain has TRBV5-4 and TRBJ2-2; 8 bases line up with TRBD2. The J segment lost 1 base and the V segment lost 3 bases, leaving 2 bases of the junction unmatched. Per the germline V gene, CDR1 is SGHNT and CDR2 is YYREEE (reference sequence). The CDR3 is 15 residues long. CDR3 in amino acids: CASSWSGGNTGELFF. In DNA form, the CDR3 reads TGTGCCAGCAGCTGGAGCGGGGGGAACACCGGGGAGCTGTTTTTT.

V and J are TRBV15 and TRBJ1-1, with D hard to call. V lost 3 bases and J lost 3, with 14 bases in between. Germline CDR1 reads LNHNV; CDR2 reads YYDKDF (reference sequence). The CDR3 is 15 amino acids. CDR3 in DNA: TGTGCCACCAGCAGGGCGGGCGGATCGGACACTGAAGCTTTCTTT. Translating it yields CATSRAGGSDTEAFF.

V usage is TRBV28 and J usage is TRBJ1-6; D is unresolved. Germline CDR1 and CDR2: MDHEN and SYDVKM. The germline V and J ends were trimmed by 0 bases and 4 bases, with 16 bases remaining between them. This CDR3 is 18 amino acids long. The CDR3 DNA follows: TGTGCCAGCAGTTTATGGGGCGGGGAGGACTGGTATAATTCACCCCTCCACTTT. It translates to CASSLWGGEDWYNSPLHF.

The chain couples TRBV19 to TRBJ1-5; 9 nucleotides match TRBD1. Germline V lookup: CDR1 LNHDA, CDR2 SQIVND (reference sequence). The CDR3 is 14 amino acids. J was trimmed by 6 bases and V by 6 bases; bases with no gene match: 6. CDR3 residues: CASRYTGGGQPQHF. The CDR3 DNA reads TGTGCCAGTAGATACACAGGGGGCGGTCAGCCCCAGCATTTT.